This T cell receptor (beta chain) was recorded in a study of shared clonotypes between healthy human individuals. Study-level background: A donor's plate count was three for CD4 naive and three for CD4 memory; CD8 naive had two and CD8 memory one. Study-wide points: Against clonotypes common to all four donors, non-shared ones had lower generation probabilities.

Concerning this clone itself: Its antigen is unknown.

Splitting of each subset's genomic DNA was done evenly across several immunoSEQ plates. TCRdb keeps only in-frame clones here, not all; method: immunoSEQ multiplex PCR. The sample consists of 2 million to 2.5 million clones, nearly 97% of them appearing once. The CDR3 runs 13 residues. The V end was cut by 5 bases, the J end by 8 bases, with 13 bases between. Germline loops: CDR1 ENHRY, CDR2 SYGVKD. The TCR was taken from a man aged 18 to 30 in good health. The chain couples TRBV10-3 to TRBJ1-3; weak D call: TRBD1 (5 bases). Material: naive CD4+ T cells sorted from blood. Specified subset: CD45RA+ positively selected. CDR3 DNA sequence: TGTGCCATCAGTCTTCCCGGGACTCACACCATATATTTT. Its protein product is CAISLPGTHTIYF.